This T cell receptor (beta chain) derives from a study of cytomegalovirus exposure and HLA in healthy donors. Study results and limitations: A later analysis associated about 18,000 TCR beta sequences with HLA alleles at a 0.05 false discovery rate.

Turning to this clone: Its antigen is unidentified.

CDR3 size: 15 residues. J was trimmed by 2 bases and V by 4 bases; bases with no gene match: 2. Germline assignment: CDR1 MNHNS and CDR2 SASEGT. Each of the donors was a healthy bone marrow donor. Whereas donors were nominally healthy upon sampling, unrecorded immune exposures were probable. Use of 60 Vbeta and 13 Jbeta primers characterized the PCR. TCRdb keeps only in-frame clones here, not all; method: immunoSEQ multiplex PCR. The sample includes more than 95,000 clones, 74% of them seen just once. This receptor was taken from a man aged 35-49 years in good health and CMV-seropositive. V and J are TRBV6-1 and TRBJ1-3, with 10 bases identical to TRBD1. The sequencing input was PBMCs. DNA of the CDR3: TGTGCCAGCAGTGGGACAGGGGGAACTGGAAACACCATATATTTT. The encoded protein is CASSGTGGTGNTIYF.